This T cell receptor (beta chain) appears in the sequencing data of a study of PD-1 blockade in classical Hodgkin lymphoma (TCRdb year 2020). Looking at the study overall: Nivolumab dosing was 3 mg/kg intravenously every 2 weeks, continuing until either disease progression or unacceptable toxicity. A peripheral blood immune signature of response to PD-1 blockade in classical Hodgkin lymphoma was defined using TCR beta sequencing and CyTOF. Points the paper makes about the study in general: Lower diversity was observed in patients in whom nivolumab was started less than 1 year after ASCT, and these patients were excluded from later analyses so that confounding by immune reconstitution would be avoided. Baseline diversity similar to that of newly diagnosed patients was observed in trial patients achieving complete response, whereas significantly lower diversity was observed in partial responders and progressors. Baseline TCR diversity was reported to be lower in newly diagnosed patients than in healthy donors and to be lower still in relapsed/refractory patients. A significant rise by C4D1 was seen in CD4+ but not CD8+ TCR diversity (p=0.0027 vs p=0.16), with the rise being most apparent in complete responders (p=0.02). The study covered only a single clinical trial cohort, and the causes of the repertoire differences, possibly disease activity or prior therapy, were still not defined.

Genomic DNA was isolated using the Qiagen DNeasy kit from unsorted PBMCs as well as from negatively selected CD4+ and CD8+ fractions. Using primers that anneal to V and J segments, immunoSEQ multiplex PCR amplified the TCR beta CDR3 regions. A synthetic immune receptor repertoire was used to minimize amplification bias, and remaining bias was computationally removed after sequencing. The authors' pipeline ran thus. Repertoire diversity was quantified as the Shannon entropy index using custom Python scripts. Unsorted, CD4+ and CD8+ repertoires were analyzed separately, except for combined analyses in which CD4+ and CD8+ sequences were merged in silico. Clonal expansion was defined as a frequency increase of at least 2-fold after treatment compared with C1D1, and clones undetected at baseline were assigned a pseudocount of 0.5. Clones with 0 or 1 copy at C1D1 were classified as singleton clones, and clones with 2 or more copies were classified as non-singleton clones. Clones expanded in unsorted samples were annotated as CD4+, CD8+ or unknown by matching protein sequences in sorted samples from the same patient. Wilcoxon tests on paired samples were used to test diversity changes from C1D1 to C4D1. In its TCRdb copy, this immuneACCESS table keeps in-frame sequences only and misses some clones. Where compared with another copy, unresolved V genes explain less than half of these, and the others have no known cause. The V and J calls and clone size are taken from that table; D and trimming were inferred from the DNA. The table for this sample lists just over 25,000 clones; roughly 68% of them were counted only once. 12% of the sample comes from the top ten.

Reading the label with the study, this specimen's time point is: cycle 2 day 1 (C2D1) of nivolumab. Every trial patient had relapsed after autologous stem cell transplantation, and cohorts A, B and C differed in prior brentuximab vedotin exposure. A total of under 70 patients with relapsed/refractory classical Hodgkin lymphoma made up the trial cohort, and each patient's best overall response was complete response, partial response or progressive disease. Single-agent nivolumab was administered to trial patients in the multi-cohort phase II CheckMate 205 trial. An independent review committee assessed best overall response by applying the 2007 International Working Group response criteria. Trial PBMCs were obtained immediately prior to nivolumab initiation (C1D1) and on therapy at cycle 2 day 1 and cycle 4 day 1. After peripheral blood was drawn into 8 mL Vacutainer Cell Preparation Tubes, PBMCs were isolated by centrifugation and then cryopreserved.

As regards this clone: Its antigen specificity is not known. Nothing much larger sits one base from this clone, and base qualities are not available.

The germline V gene gives CDR1 as MGHRA and CDR2 as YSYEKL. Measured from the cysteine to the phenylalanine, the CDR3 is 15 residues long. Only CDR3 DNA is held: 45 bases, read in frame from base 1. V is trimmed back by 5 bases and J by 8 bases, and the junction contains 11 bases that no gene match accounts for. This clonotype was sampled from a human donor with classical Hodgkin lymphoma. Recombination linked TRBV4-1 to TRBJ2-1, with 8 central nucleotides matching TRBD2. Sample: peripheral blood mononuclear cells (PBMCs), taken before the second cycle of nivolumab. In nucleotide form, the sequence is TGCGCCAGCAGCTTAGAGGGGACTAGTAATGATGAGCAGTTCTTC. This yields the protein CASSLEGTSNDEQFF.